What follows describes a single TCR beta chain. The sample belongs to a study of blood T cell repertoires in COVID-19. Data came from immunoSEQ multiplex PCR; TCRdb stores just in-frame clones and leaves some out. The data contain about 120,000 clones, 90% of them seen just once; the ten biggest clones take up under 2%. Germline V gene sequence: CDR1 MRHNA, CDR2 SNTAGT. The CDR3 is 14 residues long. Trimming at V came to 5 bases and at J to 5 bases, leaving 8 bases not matched to a gene. The chain is built from TRBV6-4 and TRBJ1-2; 7 bases are shared with TRBD1. Sequenced sample: peripheral blood. The clonotype originates from a human donor with active COVID-19. The donor label of this sample is uncertain. The CDR3 here is CASSPDRAWYGYTF. Here the CDR3 DNA reads TGTGCCAGCAGTCCCGACAGGGCATGGTATGGCTACACCTTC.